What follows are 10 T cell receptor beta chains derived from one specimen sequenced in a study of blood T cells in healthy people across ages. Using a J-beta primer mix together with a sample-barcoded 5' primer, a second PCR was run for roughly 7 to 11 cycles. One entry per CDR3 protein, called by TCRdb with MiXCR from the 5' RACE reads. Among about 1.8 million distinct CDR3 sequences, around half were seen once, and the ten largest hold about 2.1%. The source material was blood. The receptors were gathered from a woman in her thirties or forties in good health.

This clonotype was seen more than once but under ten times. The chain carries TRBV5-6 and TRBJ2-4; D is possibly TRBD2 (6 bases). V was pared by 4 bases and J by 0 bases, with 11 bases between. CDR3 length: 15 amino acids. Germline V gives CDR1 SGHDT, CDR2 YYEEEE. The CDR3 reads CASSHGTLAKNIQYF. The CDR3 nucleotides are TGTGCCAGCAGCCACGGGACTCTAGCCAAAAACATTCAGTACTTC. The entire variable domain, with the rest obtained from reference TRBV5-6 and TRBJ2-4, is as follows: DAGVTQSPTHLIKTRGQQVTLRCSPKSGHDTVSWYQQALGQGPQFIFQYYEEEERQRGNFPDRFSGHQFPNYSSELNVNALLLGDSALYLCASSHGTLAKNIQYFGAGTRLSVL.

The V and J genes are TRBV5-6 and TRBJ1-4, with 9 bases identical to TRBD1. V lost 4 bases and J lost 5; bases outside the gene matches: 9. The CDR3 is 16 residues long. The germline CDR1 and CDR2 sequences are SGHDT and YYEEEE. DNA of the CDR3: TGTGCCAGCAGCGTGGGACCGGGGACAGGGAATGAAAAACTGTTTTTT. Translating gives CASSVGPGTGNEKLFF.

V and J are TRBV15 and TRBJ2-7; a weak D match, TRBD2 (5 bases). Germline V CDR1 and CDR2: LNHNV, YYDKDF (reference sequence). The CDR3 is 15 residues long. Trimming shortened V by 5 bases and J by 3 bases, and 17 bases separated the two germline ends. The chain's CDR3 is CATSEGAGRVYEQYF. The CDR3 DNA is TGTGCCACCAGCGAGGGAGCCGGTCGAGTCTACGAGCAGTACTTC.

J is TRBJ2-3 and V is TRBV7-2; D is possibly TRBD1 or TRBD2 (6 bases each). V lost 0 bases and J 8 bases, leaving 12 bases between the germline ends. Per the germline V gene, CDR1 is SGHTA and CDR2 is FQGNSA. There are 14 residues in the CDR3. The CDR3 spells CASSLAVGGGTQYF. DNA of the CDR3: TGTGCCAGCAGCTTAGCCGTCGGGGGCGGTACGCAGTATTTT.

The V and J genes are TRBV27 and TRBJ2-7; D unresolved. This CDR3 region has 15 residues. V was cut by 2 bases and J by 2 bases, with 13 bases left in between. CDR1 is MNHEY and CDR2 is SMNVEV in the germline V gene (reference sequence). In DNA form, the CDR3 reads TGTGCCAGCAGTTTAGAGCGCCTAGGGACCTACGAGCAGTACTTC. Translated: CASSLERLGTYEQYF.

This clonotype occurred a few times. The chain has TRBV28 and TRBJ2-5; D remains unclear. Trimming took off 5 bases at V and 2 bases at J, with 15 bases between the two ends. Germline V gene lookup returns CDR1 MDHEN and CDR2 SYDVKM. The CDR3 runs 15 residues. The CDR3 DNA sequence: TGTGCCAGCAGTGGCGCCGCAATGCAACAAGAGACCCAGTACTTC. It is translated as CASSGAAMQQETQYF.

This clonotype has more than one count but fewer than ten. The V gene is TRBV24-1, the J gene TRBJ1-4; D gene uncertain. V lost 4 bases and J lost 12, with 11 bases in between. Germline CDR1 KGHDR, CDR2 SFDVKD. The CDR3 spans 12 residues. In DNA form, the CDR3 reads TGTGCCACCAGTGACCCTATGAAGGAACTGTTTTTT. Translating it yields CATSDPMKELFF.

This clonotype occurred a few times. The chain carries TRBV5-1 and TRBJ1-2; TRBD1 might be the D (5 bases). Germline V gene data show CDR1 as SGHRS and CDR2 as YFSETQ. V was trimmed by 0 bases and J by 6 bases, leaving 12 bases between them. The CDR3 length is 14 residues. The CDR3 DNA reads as TGCGCCAGCAGCTTGGATTGGGGGATGAATGGCTACACCTTC. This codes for CASSLDWGMNGYTF.

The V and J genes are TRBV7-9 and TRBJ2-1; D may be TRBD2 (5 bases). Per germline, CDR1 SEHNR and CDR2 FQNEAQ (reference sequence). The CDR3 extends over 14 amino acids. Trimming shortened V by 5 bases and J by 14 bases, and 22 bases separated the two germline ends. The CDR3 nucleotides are TGTGCCAGCAGCCCCCCCGGGTGGGCGGGTGGTGAGTTCTTC. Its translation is CASSPPGWAGGEFF.

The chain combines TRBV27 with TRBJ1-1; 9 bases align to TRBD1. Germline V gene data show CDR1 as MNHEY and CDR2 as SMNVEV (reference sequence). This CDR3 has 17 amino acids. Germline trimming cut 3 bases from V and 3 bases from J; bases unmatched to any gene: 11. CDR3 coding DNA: TGTGCCAGCAGTTTTTCGTCGGAAGGGACAGGGCACACTGAAGCTTTCTTT. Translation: CASSFSSEGTGHTEAFF.